This TCR beta chain was sequenced for a study of OX40 agonist ivuxolimab in advanced cancers. Describing the broader study: The costimulatory receptor OX40 (CD134) was targeted by ivuxolimab, a fully human IgG2 agonistic monoclonal antibody. Partial responses were achieved by three dose-escalation patients, of whom one had hepatocellular carcinoma and two had cutaneous melanoma. Peripheral TCRbeta sequencing was intended to test whether TCR sequence diversity was altered and clonal T-cell expansion was caused by ivuxolimab. The paper reports the monotherapy dose-escalation portion (N of about 54 patients) of the phase I ivuxolimab trial. In the dose-escalation cohort, 75% to 85% of patients were male, and the mean age was roughly 60 years with a range of about 20 to 90. Intravenous ivuxolimab was administered to patients every 2 weeks at six dose levels: 0.01, 0.1, 0.3, 1.5, 3 and 10 mg/kg. Prior anti-PD-1, anti-PD-L1 or anti-CTLA-4 therapy was permitted, and checkpoint inhibitors had been received by roughly two fifths of dose-escalation patients. Among the approximately 54 dose-escalation patients, some 19 had hepatocellular carcinoma, 15 or so melanoma, 9 renal cell carcinoma and 9 head and neck cancer.

There are 16 amino acids in the CDR3, from cysteine to phenylalanine inclusive. Only CDR3 DNA is held: 48 bases, read in frame from base 1. Taken from the germline V gene, the CDR1 and CDR2 loops are SQVTM and ANQGSEA. V trim: 3 bases; J trim: 5 bases; unmatched bases: 9. Patients with a history of autoimmune disease or receiving systemic immunosuppression were excluded from the trial. Peripheral blood for TCR sequencing was collected from all dose cohorts at baseline, on cycle 4 day 1, and on cycle 7 day 1. Samples came from an open-label, multicenter, first-in-human phase I dose-escalation trial of ivuxolimab. Adults with locally advanced or metastatic melanoma, renal cell carcinoma, hepatocellular carcinoma or head and neck squamous cell carcinoma were enrolled in the trial. CD4+ and CD8+ T cells were sorted separately from peripheral blood before TCR sequencing. Findings and caveats that apply to the study as a whole: Low levels of normalized T-cell clonal expansion were also seen in some patients who did not respond. The antigen specificity of the peripheral T cells that underwent clonal expansion was not determined. After ivuxolimab, CD8+ T cells had more expanded clones than CD4+ T cells on average. At doses of 0.1 to 3.0 mg/kg, clonal expansion of both CD4+ and CD8+ blood T cells was observed from baseline to week 6. In partial responders in the 0.1-3.0 mg/kg groups, normalized peripheral clonal expansion was found to be among the lowest, especially among CD8+ T cells.

To sequence the TCRbeta CDR3 region, genomic DNA was isolated from the sorted cells. The immunoSEQ Assay was used for sequencing of TCRbeta CDR3 regions. Imported from immuneACCESS, the table was reduced by TCRdb to in-frame sequences with V and J called. These copies leave out some clones; in studies compared against another copy, an unresolved V gene accounts for under half, and the cause of the remainder is not known. The sample table contains more than 20,000 clones; only one count was recorded for approximately 81% of them. Clones ranked in the top ten supply 35% to 45% of the sample. To note about this clone: Which antigen it targets is not known. No much larger clonotype is one base removed from it; base qualities were not supplied.

This TCR came from an adult with an advanced solid tumor such as melanoma, head and neck, liver or kidney cancer. The specimen comprised CD4+ or CD8+ T cells sorted from blood, sampled in a trial of the OX40 agonist ivuxolimab. The chain is assembled from TRBV29-1 and TRBJ2-2, with 10 central nucleotides matching TRBD2. The DNA is TGCAGCGTTGAGCCAGCGGGGGGGCCGTGGACCGGGGAGCTGTTTTTT. This codes for CSVEPAGGPWTGELFF.